This paragraph covers one T cell receptor beta chain sequence. The sample originates from a study of cytomegalovirus exposure and HLA in healthy donors. Looked up from germline, CDR1 is SGHNT and CDR2 is YYREEE (reference sequence). This CDR3 contains 17 residues. With V trimmed by 5 bases and J by 5 bases, 17 bases remained unmatched. Primers included in the PCR were 60 Vbeta and 13 Jbeta primers. Here immunoSEQ multiplex PCR was the method, and the copy in TCRdb shows in-frame clones only, minus some. The sample yields fewer than 90,000 clones, about 76% seen once. The genes are TRBV5-4 and TRBJ2-7; 9 nucleotides agree with TRBD1. This clonotype was sampled from a man younger than 40 in good health and CMV-seropositive. The source material was PBMCs. This CDR3 is CASRAGTGTQYIHEQYF. The CDR3 nucleotides are TGTGCCAGCAGGGCCGGGACAGGGACTCAGTATATACACGAGCAGTACTTC. Using reference TRBV5-4 and TRBJ2-7 for the parts outside the CDR3, the full variable domain is ETGVTQSPTHLIKTRGQQVTLRCSSQSGHNTVSWYQQALGQGPQFIFQYYREEENGRGNFPPRFSGLQFPNYSSELNVNALELDDSALYLCASRAGTGTQYIHEQYFGPGTRLTVT.